The TCR beta chain under discussion was sequenced for a study of cytomegalovirus exposure and HLA in healthy donors. Use of 60 Vbeta and 13 Jbeta primers characterized the PCR. Method: immunoSEQ multiplex PCR; TCRdb's copy keeps in-frame clones and lacks some. The sample yields roughly 140,000 clones, 80% to 90% seen once. About this clone: Its specificity is not known.

V shed 1 base and J 6 bases; nucleotides not matched to a gene: 11. The V gene's germline CDR1 is LGHNT and CDR2 FRNRAP. This CDR3 contains 16 residues. Study-wide points: Presence/absence analyses took donor sequencing depth as roughly uniform.

Sequenced sample: PBMCs. The receptor was derived from a woman aged 35 to 49 in good health and CMV-seropositive. J is TRBJ2-5 and V is TRBV12-5; 7 nucleotides align to TRBD2. The CDR3 loop is CASGLAVLGGIKTQYF. The CDR3 nucleotides are TGTGCTAGTGGTTTGGCCGTCTTGGGGGGGATAAAGACCCAGTACTTC. The full variable domain, its missing parts supplied by reference TRBV12-5 and TRBJ2-5, is DARVTQTPRHKVTEMGQEVTMRCQPILGHNTVFWYRQTMMQGLELLAYFRNRAPLDDSGMPKDRFSAEMPDATLATLKIQPSEPRDSAVYFCASGLAVLGGIKTQYFGPGTRLLVL.